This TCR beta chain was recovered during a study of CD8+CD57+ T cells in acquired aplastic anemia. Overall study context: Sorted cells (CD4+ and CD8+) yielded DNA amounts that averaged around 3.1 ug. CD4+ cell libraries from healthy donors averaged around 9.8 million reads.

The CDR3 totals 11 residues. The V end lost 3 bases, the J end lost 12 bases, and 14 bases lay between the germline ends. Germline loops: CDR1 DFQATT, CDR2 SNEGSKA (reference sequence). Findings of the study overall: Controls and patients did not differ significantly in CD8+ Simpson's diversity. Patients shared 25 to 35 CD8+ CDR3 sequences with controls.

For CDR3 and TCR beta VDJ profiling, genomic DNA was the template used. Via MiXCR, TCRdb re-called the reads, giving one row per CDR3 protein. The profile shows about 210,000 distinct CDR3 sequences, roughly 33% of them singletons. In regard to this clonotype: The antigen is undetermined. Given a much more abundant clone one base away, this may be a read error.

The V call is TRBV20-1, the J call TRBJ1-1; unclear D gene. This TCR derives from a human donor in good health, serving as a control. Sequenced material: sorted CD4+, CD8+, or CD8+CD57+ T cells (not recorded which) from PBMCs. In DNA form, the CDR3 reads TGCAGTGCTAGTTTTCTTTCGGGAACTTTCTTT. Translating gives CSASFLSGTFF.